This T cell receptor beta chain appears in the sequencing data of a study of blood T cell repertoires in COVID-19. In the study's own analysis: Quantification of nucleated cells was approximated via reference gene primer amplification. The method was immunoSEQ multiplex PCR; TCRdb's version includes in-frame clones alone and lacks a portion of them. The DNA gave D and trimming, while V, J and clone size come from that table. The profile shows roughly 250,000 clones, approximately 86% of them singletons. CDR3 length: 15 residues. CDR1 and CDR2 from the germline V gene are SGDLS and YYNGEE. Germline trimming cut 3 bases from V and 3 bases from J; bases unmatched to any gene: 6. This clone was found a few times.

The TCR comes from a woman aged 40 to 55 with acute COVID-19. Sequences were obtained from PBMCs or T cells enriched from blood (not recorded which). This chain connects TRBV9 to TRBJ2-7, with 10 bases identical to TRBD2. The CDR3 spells CASSGSGRSDYEQYF. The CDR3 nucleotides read TGTGCCAGCAGCGGTAGCGGGAGGTCCGACTACGAGCAGTACTTC.